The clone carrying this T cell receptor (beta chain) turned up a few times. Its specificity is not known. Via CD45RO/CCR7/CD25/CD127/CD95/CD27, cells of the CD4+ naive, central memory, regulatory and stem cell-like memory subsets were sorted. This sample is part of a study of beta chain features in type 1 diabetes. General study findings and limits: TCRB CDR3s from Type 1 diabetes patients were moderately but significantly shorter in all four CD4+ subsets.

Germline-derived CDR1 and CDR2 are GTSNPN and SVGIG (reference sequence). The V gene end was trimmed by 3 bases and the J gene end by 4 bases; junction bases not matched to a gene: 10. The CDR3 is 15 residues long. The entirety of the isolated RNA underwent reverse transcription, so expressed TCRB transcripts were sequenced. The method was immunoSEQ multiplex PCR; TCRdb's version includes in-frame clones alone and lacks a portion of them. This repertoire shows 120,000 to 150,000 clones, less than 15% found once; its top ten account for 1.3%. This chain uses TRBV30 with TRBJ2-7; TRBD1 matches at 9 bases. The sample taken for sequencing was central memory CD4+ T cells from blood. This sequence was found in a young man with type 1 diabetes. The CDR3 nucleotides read TGTGCCTGGAGGGATAGGGACAGGGAGCCTTACGAGCAGTACTTC. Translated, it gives CAWRDRDREPYEQYF.